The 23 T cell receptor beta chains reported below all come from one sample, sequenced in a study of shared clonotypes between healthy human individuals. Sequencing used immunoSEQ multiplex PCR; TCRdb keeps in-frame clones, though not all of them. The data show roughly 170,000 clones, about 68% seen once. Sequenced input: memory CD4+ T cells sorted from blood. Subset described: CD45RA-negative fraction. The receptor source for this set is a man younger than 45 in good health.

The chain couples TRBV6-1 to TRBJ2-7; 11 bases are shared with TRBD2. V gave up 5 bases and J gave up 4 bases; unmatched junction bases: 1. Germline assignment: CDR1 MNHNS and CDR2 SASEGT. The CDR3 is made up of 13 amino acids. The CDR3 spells CASSIAGGYEQYF. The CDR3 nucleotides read TGTGCCAGCAGTATAGCGGGAGGGTACGAGCAGTACTTC.

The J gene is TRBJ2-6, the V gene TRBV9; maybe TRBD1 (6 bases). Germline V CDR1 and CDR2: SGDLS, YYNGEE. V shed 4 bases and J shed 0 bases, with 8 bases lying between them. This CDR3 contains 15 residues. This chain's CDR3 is CASSRQASGANVLTF. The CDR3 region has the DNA TGTGCCAGCAGCCGACAGGCCTCTGGGGCCAACGTCCTGACTTTC.

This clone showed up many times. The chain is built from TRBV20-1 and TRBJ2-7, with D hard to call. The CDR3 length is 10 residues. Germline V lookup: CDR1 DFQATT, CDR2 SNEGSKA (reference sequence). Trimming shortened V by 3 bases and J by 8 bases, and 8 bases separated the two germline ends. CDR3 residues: CSASMGKQYF. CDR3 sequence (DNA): TGCAGTGCTAGTATGGGGAAGCAGTACTTC.

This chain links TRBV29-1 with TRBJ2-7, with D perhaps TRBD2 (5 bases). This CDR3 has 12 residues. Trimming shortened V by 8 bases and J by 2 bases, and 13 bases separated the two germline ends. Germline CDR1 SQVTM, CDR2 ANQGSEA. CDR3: CSITDGTYEQYF. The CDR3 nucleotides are TGCAGCATCACGGACGGGACCTACGAGCAGTACTTC.

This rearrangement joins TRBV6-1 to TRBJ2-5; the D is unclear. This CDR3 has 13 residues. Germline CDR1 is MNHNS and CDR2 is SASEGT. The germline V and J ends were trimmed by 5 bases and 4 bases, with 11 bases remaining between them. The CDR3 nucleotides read TGTGCCAGCAGTAAGCTCGTACGAGAGACCCAGTACTTC. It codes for CASSKLVRETQYF.

CDR3 coding DNA: TGTGCCAGCAGTGAAGCGGCTAGACTAGTGTTCAATGAGCAGTTCTTC. This translates into CASSEAARLVFNEQFF. The rearrangement joins TRBV2 to TRBJ2-1, with D tentatively TRBD2 (6 bases). CDR3 length: 16 amino acids. Germline loops: CDR1 SNHLY, CDR2 FYNNEI. Trimming pared 0 bases from V and 6 bases from J, leaving 15 bases between.

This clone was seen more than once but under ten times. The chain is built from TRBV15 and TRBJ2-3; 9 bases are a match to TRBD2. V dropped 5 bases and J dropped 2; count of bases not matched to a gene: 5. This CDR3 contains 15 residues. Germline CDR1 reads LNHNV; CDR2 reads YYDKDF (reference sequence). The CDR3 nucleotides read TGTGCCACCAGCCCAGCGGGAGGCTCCACAGATACGCAGTATTTT. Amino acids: CATSPAGGSTDTQYF.

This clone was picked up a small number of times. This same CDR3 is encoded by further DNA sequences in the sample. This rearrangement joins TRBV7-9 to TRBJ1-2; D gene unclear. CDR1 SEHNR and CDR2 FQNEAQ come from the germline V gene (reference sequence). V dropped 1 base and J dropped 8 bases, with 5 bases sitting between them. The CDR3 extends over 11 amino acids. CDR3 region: CASSLEVGYTF. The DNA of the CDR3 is TGTGCCAGCAGCTTAGAGGTCGGCTACACCTTC.

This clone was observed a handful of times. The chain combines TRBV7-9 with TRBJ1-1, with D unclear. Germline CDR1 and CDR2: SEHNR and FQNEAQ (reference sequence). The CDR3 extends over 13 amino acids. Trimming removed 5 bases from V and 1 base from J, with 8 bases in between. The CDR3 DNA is TGTGCCAGCAGCGCGTACAGGAACACTGAAGCTTTCTTT. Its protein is CASSAYRNTEAFF.

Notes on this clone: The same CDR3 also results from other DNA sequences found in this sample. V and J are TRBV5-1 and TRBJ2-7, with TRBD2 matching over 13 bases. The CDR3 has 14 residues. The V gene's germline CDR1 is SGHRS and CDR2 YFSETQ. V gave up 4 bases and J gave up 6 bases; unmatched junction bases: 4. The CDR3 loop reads CASSTGLAGVEQYF. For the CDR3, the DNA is TGCGCCAGCAGCACTGGACTAGCGGGAGTCGAGCAGTACTTC.

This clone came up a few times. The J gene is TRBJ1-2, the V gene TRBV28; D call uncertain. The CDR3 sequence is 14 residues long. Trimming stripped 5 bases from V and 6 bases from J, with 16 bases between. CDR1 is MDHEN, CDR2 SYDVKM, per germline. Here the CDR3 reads CASSTPLAGHGYTF. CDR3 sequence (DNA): TGTGCCAGCAGTACCCCGTTGGCCGGGCATGGCTACACCTTC.

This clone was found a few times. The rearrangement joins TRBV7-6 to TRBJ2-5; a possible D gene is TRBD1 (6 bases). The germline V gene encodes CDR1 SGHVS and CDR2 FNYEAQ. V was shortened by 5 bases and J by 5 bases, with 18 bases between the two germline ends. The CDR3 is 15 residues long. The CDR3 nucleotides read TGTGCCAGCAGCGACCAAGGGGGAGTAATGGAGACCCAGTACTTC. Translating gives CASSDQGGVMETQYF.

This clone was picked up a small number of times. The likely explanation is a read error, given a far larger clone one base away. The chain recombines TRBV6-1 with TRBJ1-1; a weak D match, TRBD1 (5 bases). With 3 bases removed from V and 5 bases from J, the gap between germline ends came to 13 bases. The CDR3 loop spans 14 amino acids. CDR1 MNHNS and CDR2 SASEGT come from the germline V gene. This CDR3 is CASSDVGGGTEAFF. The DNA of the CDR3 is TGTGCCAGCAGTGACGTGGGGGGGGGTACTGAAGCTTTCTTT.

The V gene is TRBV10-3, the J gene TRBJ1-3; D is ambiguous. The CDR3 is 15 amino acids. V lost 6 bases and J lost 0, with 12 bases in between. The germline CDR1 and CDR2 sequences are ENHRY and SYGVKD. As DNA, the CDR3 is TGTGCCATCAGGGACCTACTGAGCTCTGGAAACACCATATATTTT. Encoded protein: CAIRDLLSSGNTIYF.

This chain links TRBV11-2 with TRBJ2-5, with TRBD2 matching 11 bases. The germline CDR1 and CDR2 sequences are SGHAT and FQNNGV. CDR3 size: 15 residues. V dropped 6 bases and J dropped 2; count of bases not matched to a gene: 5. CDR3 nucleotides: TGTGCCAGCAGTACTAGCGGGGGTAATCAAGAGACCCAGTACTTC. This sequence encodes CASSTSGGNQETQYF. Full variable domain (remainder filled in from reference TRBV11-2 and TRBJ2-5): EAGVAQSPRYKIIEKRQSVAFWCNPISGHATLYWYQQILGQGPKLLIQFQNNGVVDDSQLPKDRFSAERLKGVDSTLKIQPAKLEDSAVYLCASSTSGGNQETQYFGPGTRLLVL.

The CDR3 nucleotides read TGTGCCAGCAGCCCCCTAGCAGGCACAGATACGCAGTATTTT. It yields the protein CASSPLAGTDTQYF. This chain uses TRBV7-3 with TRBJ2-3, with a tentative D call TRBD2 (5 bases). The CDR3 contains 14 residues. V was clipped by 5 bases and J by 1 base, with 10 bases between them. CDR1 is SGHTA and CDR2 is FQGTGA in the germline V gene. The full variable domain, completed using reference TRBV7-3 and TRBJ2-3, is GAGVSQTPSNKVTEKGKYVELRCDPISGHTALYWYRQSLGQGPEFLIYFQGTGAADDSGLPNDRFFAVRPEGSVSTLKIQRTERGDSAVYLCASSPLAGTDTQYFGPGTRLTVL.

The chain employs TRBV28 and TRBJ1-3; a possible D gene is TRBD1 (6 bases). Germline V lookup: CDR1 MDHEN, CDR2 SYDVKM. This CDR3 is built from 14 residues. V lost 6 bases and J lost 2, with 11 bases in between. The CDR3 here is CASRGTSAGNTIYF. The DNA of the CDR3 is TGTGCCAGCAGGGGGACATCTGCTGGAAACACCATATATTTT.

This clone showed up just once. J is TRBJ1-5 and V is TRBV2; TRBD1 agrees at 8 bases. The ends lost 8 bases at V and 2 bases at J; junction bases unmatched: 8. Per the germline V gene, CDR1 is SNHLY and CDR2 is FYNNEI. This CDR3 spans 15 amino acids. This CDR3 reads CASGTGAGGNQPQHF. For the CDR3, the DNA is TGTGCCAGCGGGACAGGCGCCGGCGGCAATCAGCCCCAGCATTTT.

The CDR3: CASSLTTGGGNQPQHF. Here the CDR3 DNA reads TGTGCCAGCAGCCTAACTACAGGGGGCGGCAATCAGCCCCAGCATTTT. The gene calls are TRBV5-6 and TRBJ1-5, with 9 bases fitting TRBD1. J gave up 2 bases and V 4 bases, and 7 bases lay outside the gene matches. The CDR3 spans 16 residues. Per germline, CDR1 SGHDT and CDR2 YYEEEE.

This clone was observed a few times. CDR3 sequence: CASSDSQRAGNTIYF. The CDR3 DNA reads as TGTGCCAGCAGTGACTCTCAGAGGGCTGGAAACACCATATATTTT. The chain joins TRBV25-1 to TRBJ1-3; no clear D. CDR3 length: 15 residues. Germline loops: CDR1 MGHDK, CDR2 SYGVNS. V lost 3 bases to trimming and J lost 2 bases, with 11 bases between them. The complete variable domain, with remaining parts taken from reference TRBV25-1 and TRBJ1-3, reads EADIYQTPRYLVIGTGKKITLECSQTMGHDKMYWYQQDPGMELHLIHYSYGVNSTEKGDLSSESTVSRIRTEHFPLTLESARPSHTSQYLCASSDSQRAGNTIYFGEGSWLTVV.

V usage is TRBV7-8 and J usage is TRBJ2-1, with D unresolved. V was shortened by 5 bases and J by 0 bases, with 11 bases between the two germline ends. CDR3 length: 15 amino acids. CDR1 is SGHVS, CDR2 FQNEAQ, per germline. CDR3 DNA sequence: TGTGCCAGCAGCCGTATCCGCAGCTCCTACAATGAGCAGTTCTTC. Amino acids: CASSRIRSSYNEQFF.

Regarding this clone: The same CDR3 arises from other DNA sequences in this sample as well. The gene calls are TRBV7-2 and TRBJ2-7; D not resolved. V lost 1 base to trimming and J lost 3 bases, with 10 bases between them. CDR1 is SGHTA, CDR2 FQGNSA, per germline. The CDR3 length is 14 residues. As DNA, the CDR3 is TGTGCCAGCAGCTTAGTGGTTAGCAGCTACGAGCAGTACTTC. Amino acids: CASSLVVSSYEQYF.

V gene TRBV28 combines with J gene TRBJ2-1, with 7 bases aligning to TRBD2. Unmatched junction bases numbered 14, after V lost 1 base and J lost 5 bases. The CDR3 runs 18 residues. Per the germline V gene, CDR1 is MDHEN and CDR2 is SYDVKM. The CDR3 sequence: CASSLFIAGPRAHNEQFF. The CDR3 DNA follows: TGTGCCAGCAGTTTATTTATAGCGGGCCCTAGGGCGCACAATGAGCAGTTCTTC.